A single sample gave rise to the 5 T cell receptor beta chains below, sequenced in a study of PD-L1 blockade in urothelial cancer. Described time point: pretreatment peripheral blood. Data came from immunoSEQ multiplex PCR; TCRdb stores just in-frame clones and leaves some out. The sample lists about 63,000 clones; roughly 80% were seen once. Sequenced material: PBMCs, taken around atezolizumab (anti-PD-L1) treatment. These receptor sequences come from a man in his 70s with urothelial cancer.

The table lists this clone with a few counts. The CDR3 DNA is TGTGCCAGCACCCTCGACAGGGCAAGTGAAGCTTTCTTT. The encoded protein is CASTLDRASEAFF. The J gene is TRBJ1-1, the V gene TRBV6-5, with 7 bases lining up with TRBD1. Germline V gene sequence: CDR1 MNHEY, CDR2 SVGAGI. This CDR3 comprises 13 residues. Germline trimming cut 7 bases from V and 7 bases from J; bases unmatched to any gene: 9.

J is TRBJ1-1 and V is TRBV10-2; the D gene is possibly TRBD1 (6 bases). CDR1 is WSHSY and CDR2 is SAAADI in the germline V gene. The CDR3 totals 13 residues. Trimming took 6 bases from V and 6 from J, leaving 14 bases between them. The CDR3, as DNA: TGCGCCAGCAGGCAGGGGATTAAGTCTGAAGCTTTCTTT. This codes for CASRQGIKSEAFF.

The chain recombines TRBV29-1 with TRBJ1-2; unclear D gene. The germline gives CDR1 SQVTM, CDR2 ANQGSEA. V lost 1 base and J lost 3, with 6 bases in between. This CDR3 has 12 amino acids. The CDR3 sequence: CSVEAQDYGYTF. The CDR3 nucleotides are TGCAGCGTTGAAGCCCAGGACTATGGCTACACCTTC.

The genes are TRBV5-4 and TRBJ1-1, with unresolved D. The V end was cut by 1 base, the J end by 3 bases, with 10 bases between. Germline V gene sequence: CDR1 SGHNT, CDR2 YYREEE (reference sequence). The CDR3 loop spans 14 amino acids. CDR3 sequence: CASSLSHRDTEAFF. CDR3 bases: TGTGCCAGCAGCTTGAGCCATCGGGACACTGAAGCTTTCTTT.

V is TRBV6-1 and J is TRBJ1-1; D not resolved. From germline, CDR1 is MNHNS and CDR2 SASEGT. The CDR3 contains 13 residues. V lost 1 base and J lost 8, with 11 bases in between. The CDR3 region has the DNA TGTGCCAGCAGTGAAGGGTGGGAGGTGGAAGCTTTCTTT. This sequence encodes CASSEGWEVEAFF.